This T cell receptor beta chain was recovered during a study of shared clonotypes between healthy human individuals. The protocol was immunoSEQ multiplex PCR, while the TCRdb copy is restricted to in-frame clones and leaves out a portion. This table holds under 600,000 clones, more than 95% found once. Sequenced: naive CD4+ T cells sorted from blood. Subset noted: CD45RA+ positively selected. The TCR was taken from a woman aged 25 to 45 in good health.

CDR3 nucleotide sequence: TGCGCCAGCAGTGATGTAGCGGCCCGCGGGGAGACCCAGTACTTC. This translates into CASSDVAARGETQYF. The chain has TRBV10-2 and TRBJ2-5, with TRBD2 as a possible D gene (6 bases). Germline V gives CDR1 WSHSY, CDR2 SAAADI. Trimming left V 3 bases short and J 5 bases short, with 16 bases between. The CDR3 is 15 amino acids.